The sequence of this TCR beta chain was determined in a study of blood T cell repertoires in COVID-19. In the original workflow: Amplification with reference gene primers provided the estimates of nucleated cell counts. This table comes from immunoSEQ multiplex PCR, and its TCRdb copy is limited to in-frame clones, with some not included. From that table come the V and J calls and clone size; the DNA was used to work out D and trimming. The repertoire holds hundreds of thousands of clones, with 80% to 90% as singletons. The CDR3 is made up of 12 amino acids. Germline lookup yields CDR1 LGHDT and CDR2 YNNKEL (reference sequence). V was shortened by 2 bases and J by 7 bases, with 8 bases between the two germline ends. Seattle patients were enrolled while actively infected and followed longitudinally.

The receptor comes from a woman in her sixties or seventies with COVID-19, enrolled during active disease. This chain links TRBV3-1 (or the pseudogene TRBV3-2) with TRBJ1-1; maybe TRBD1 (5 bases). The sample consisted of peripheral blood. The CDR3 DNA reads as TGTGCCAGCAGCCAAACAGGCGATGAAGCTTTCTTT. Protein product: CASSQTGDEAFF.